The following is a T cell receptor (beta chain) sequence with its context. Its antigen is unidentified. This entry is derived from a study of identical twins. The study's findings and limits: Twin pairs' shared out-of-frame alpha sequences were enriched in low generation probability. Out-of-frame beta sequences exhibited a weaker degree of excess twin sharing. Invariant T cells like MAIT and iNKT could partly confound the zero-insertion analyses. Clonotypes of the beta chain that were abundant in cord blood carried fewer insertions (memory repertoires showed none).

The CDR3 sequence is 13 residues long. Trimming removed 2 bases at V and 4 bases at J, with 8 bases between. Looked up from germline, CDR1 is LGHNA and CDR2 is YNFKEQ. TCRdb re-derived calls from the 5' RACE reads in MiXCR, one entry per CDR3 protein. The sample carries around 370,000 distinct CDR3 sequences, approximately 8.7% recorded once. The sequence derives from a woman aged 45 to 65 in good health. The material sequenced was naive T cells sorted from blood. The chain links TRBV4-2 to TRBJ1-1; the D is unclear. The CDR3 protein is CASSQLVGTEAFF. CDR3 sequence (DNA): TGTGCCAGCAGCCAACTCGTAGGCACTGAAGCTTTCTTT.